This TCR beta chain appears in the sequencing data of a study of post-analysis software for immune sequencing data. Whole-study context: Some patients lacked subtype; others had relapsing-remitting, secondary progressive or progressive-relapsing disease. Whole-study findings and limits: TRBV segments more frequent in patients than in controls numbered several and included TRBV5-6, TRBV5-1 and TRBV20-1. By F measure, samples from a shared preparation batch strongly co-clustered.

The V gene's germline CDR1 is DFQATT and CDR2 SNEGSKA (reference sequence). V lost 6 bases and J lost 1; bases outside the gene matches: 6. The CDR3 length is 13 residues. This clonotype was seen only a few times. What it recognizes is unknown. Libraries were made from TCR beta cDNA, and they carried unique molecular identifiers. Once about 0.85 to 11 million T cells were used, roughly 0.5 million cDNA molecules resulted. TCRdb recomputed calls from the PCR reads with MiXCR, one row per CDR3 protein. Found here are approximately 730,000 distinct CDR3 sequences, approximately 30% of them singletons; the top ten hold 0.5% to 0.6%.

The sequenced sample was blood. The rearrangement links TRBV20-1 to TRBJ2-7; 7 bases line up with TRBD1. This receptor was obtained from a girl between 5 and 17 years old with multiple sclerosis. CDR3 sequence: CSAHSGGSYEQYF. CDR3 DNA: TGCAGTGCCCACTCAGGGGGTTCCTACGAGCAGTACTTC.